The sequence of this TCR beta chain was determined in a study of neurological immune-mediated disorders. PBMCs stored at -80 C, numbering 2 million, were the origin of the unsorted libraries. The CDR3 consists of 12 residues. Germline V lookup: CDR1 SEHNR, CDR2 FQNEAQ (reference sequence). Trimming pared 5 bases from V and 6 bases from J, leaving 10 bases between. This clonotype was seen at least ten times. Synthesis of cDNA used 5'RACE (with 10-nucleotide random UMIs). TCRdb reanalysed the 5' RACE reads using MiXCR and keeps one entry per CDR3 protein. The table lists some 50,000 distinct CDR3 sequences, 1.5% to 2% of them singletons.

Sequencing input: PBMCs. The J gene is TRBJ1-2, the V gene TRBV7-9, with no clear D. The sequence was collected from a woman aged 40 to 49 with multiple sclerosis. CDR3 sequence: CASSLGGDGYTF. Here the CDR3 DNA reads TGTGCCAGCAGCCTAGGTGGCGATGGCTACACCTTC.